Listed below are T cell receptor beta chains from one sample, sequenced in a study of T cells in Graves' hyperthyroidism and ophthalmopathy. TCRdb re-called the multiplex PCR reads with MiXCR, one entry per CDR3 protein. This sample carries roughly 500,000 distinct CDR3 sequences, approximately 15% of them seen once, and the ten largest clones take more than 4.5%. Sequencing was carried out using blood. The receptors here all came from a woman aged 25 to 39 with Graves' hyperthyroidism that later progressed to Graves' ophthalmopathy. The CDR3 runs from the conserved cysteine through the conserved F or W. The D gene is left open where the match is weak. Part of the rows lack a size; the others show once, few, many or a class for expanded clones.

j_gene: TRBJ1-2
abundance: few
v_gene: TRBV4-1
d_gene: NA
len: 14
CDR3aa: CASSQRGVGGGYTF
CDR3nt: TGCGCCAGCAGCCAAAGAGGGGTAGGTGGCGGCTACACCTTC

j_gene: TRBJ1-5
abundance: NA
v_gene: TRBV10-1
d_gene: NA
len: 13
CDR3aa: CASSEIRDQPQHF
CDR3nt: TGCGCCAGCAGTGAGATCAGGGACCAGCCCCAGCATTTT

j_gene: TRBJ1-1
abundance: few
v_gene: TRBV30
d_gene: NA
len: 13
CDR3aa: CACDGWANTEAFF
CDR3nt: TGTGCCTGCGATGGTTGGGCGAACACTGAAGCTTTCTTT

j_gene: TRBJ1-1
abundance: few
v_gene: TRBV7-3
d_gene: TRBD1
len: 14
CDR3aa: CASALTGGGDEAFF
CDR3nt: TGTGCCAGCGCTCTTACAGGGGGCGGGGATGAAGCTTTCTTT

j_gene: TRBJ1-2
abundance: many
v_gene: TRBV2
d_gene: NA
len: 13
CDR3aa: CASSEALRTGYTF
CDR3nt: TGTGCCAGCAGTGAAGCGCTTCGGACGGGCTACACCTTC

j_gene: TRBJ2-1
abundance: many
v_gene: TRBV11-3
d_gene: TRBD2
len: 18
CDR3aa: CASSSAGTSRYSYNEQFF
CDR3nt: TGTGCCAGCAGCTCCGCCGGGACTAGCAGGTACTCCTACAATGAGCAGTTCTTC

j_gene: TRBJ2-2
abundance: many
v_gene: TRBV5-8
d_gene: NA
len: 15
CDR3aa: CASSLARMNTGELFF
CDR3nt: TGTGCCAGCAGCTTAGCCAGAATGAACACCGGGGAGCTGTTTTTT

j_gene: TRBJ1-4
abundance: many
v_gene: TRBV25-1
d_gene: TRBD1
len: 13
CDR3aa: CASRTGKAEKLFF
CDR3nt: TGTGCCAGCAGGACAGGGAAAGCGGAAAAACTGTTTTTT

j_gene: TRBJ1-2
abundance: NA
v_gene: TRBV4-3
d_gene: NA
len: 13
CDR3aa: CASSLRAGDGYTF
CDR3nt: TGCGCCAGCAGCCTCAGGGCGGGAGATGGCTACACCTTC

j_gene: TRBJ1-2
abundance: few
v_gene: TRBV7-8
d_gene: NA
len: 12
CDR3aa: CASSPLVVPPTF
CDR3nt: TGTGCCAGCAGCCCACTCGTTGTACCCCCCACCTTC

j_gene: TRBJ2-4
abundance: many
v_gene: TRBV5-6
d_gene: NA
len: 17
CDR3aa: CASSLSVVDGAKNIQYF
CDR3nt: TGTGCCAGCAGCTTGTCTGTTGTGGACGGGGCCAAAAACATTCAGTACTTC

j_gene: TRBJ2-2
abundance: NA
v_gene: TRBV24-1
d_gene: NA
len: 18
CDR3aa: CATSDSRGTRGKAGELFF
CDR3nt: TGTGCCACCAGTGATTCCAGGGGTACGCGGGGGAAGGCCGGGGAGCTGTTTTTT

j_gene: TRBJ2-4
abundance: many
v_gene: TRBV7-9
d_gene: NA
len: 15
CDR3aa: CASSPDGVAKNIQYF
CDR3nt: TGTGCCAGCAGCCCCGACGGGGTAGCCAAAAACATTCAGTACTTC

j_gene: TRBJ1-1
abundance: few
v_gene: TRBV7-6
d_gene: NA
len: 15
CDR3aa: CASSLYGTGGTEAFF
CDR3nt: TGTGCCAGCAGCTTATATGGGACTGGGGGAACTGAAGCTTTCTTT

j_gene: TRBJ2-7
abundance: many
v_gene: TRBV5-1
d_gene: NA
len: 15
CDR3aa: CASRWAGLESYEQYF
CDR3nt: TGCGCCAGCAGATGGGCAGGGCTTGAATCCTACGAGCAGTACTTC

j_gene: TRBJ1-3
abundance: many
v_gene: TRBV6-1
d_gene: NA
len: 15
CDR3aa: CASRAGEISGNTIYF
CDR3nt: TGTGCCAGCAGGGCAGGGGAGATCTCTGGAAACACCATATATTTT

j_gene: TRBJ2-7
abundance: NA
v_gene: TRBV7-9
d_gene: NA
len: 15
CDR3aa: CASSSPDSFSYEQYF
CDR3nt: TGTGCCAGCAGCTCCCCGGACAGTTTCTCCTACGAGCAGTACTTC

j_gene: TRBJ2-4
abundance: NA
v_gene: TRBV6-2/TRBV6-3
d_gene: NA
len: 14
CDR3aa: CASSPPGLSNIQYF
CDR3nt: TGTGCCAGCAGTCCCCCGGGACTGTCGAACATTCAGTACTTC

j_gene: TRBJ2-7
abundance: many
v_gene: TRBV28
d_gene: TRBD1
len: 15
CDR3aa: CASSRGQGVSYEQYF
CDR3nt: TGTGCCAGCAGTCGGGGTCAGGGGGTTTCCTACGAGCAGTACTTC

j_gene: TRBJ1-1
abundance: many
v_gene: TRBV6-1
d_gene: NA
len: 14
CDR3aa: CASTTLGYGTEAFF
CDR3nt: TGTGCCAGCACCACCCTAGGGTATGGGACTGAAGCTTTCTTT

j_gene: TRBJ1-5
abundance: NA
v_gene: TRBV19
d_gene: NA
len: 12
CDR3aa: CASSTGPQPQHF
CDR3nt: TGTGCCAGTAGTACCGGGCCTCAGCCCCAGCATTTT

j_gene: TRBJ2-7
abundance: many
v_gene: TRBV12-5
d_gene: TRBD1
len: 14
CDR3aa: CASGPGGQGVEQYF
CDR3nt: TGTGCTAGTGGTCCGGGGGGACAGGGGGTCGAGCAGTACTTC

j_gene: TRBJ1-5
abundance: NA
v_gene: TRBV20-1
d_gene: NA
len: 13
CDR3aa: CSVQWTDNQPQHF
CDR3nt: TGCAGTGTTCAGTGGACGGATAATCAGCCCCAGCATTTT

j_gene: TRBJ1-4
abundance: many
v_gene: TRBV28
d_gene: NA
len: 14
CDR3aa: CASSLTAPEEKLFF
CDR3nt: TGTGCCAGCAGTTTAACCGCCCCAGAAGAAAAACTGTTTTTT

j_gene: TRBJ2-6
abundance: NA
v_gene: TRBV20-1
d_gene: NA
len: 15
CDR3aa: CSARFQGSGANVLTF
CDR3nt: TGCAGTGCTAGGTTCCAGGGATCCGGGGCCAACGTCCTGACTTTC

j_gene: TRBJ2-5
abundance: few
v_gene: TRBV29-1
d_gene: TRBD2
len: 15
CDR3aa: CSVARLAEEQETQYF
CDR3nt: TGCAGCGTTGCTAGGCTAGCGGAAGAACAAGAGACCCAGTACTTC

j_gene: TRBJ2-1
abundance: few
v_gene: TRBV14
d_gene: TRBD2
len: 15
CDR3aa: CASSFGLANLNEQFF
CDR3nt: TGTGCCAGCAGCTTTGGACTAGCGAACCTCAATGAGCAGTTCTTC

j_gene: TRBJ2-1
abundance: few
v_gene: TRBV20-1
d_gene: NA
len: 15
CDR3aa: CSASGAGRAYNEQFF
CDR3nt: TGCAGTGCCTCGGGGGCAGGGAGGGCTTATAATGAGCAGTTCTTC

j_gene: TRBJ1-4
abundance: many
v_gene: TRBV27
d_gene: NA
len: 13
CDR3aa: CASSWASAEKLFF
CDR3nt: TGTGCCAGCAGCTGGGCGTCGGCTGAAAAACTGTTTTTT

j_gene: TRBJ2-5
abundance: NA
v_gene: TRBV7-9
d_gene: NA
len: 16
CDR3aa: CASSLEGSPIQETQYF
CDR3nt: TGTGCCAGCAGCTTAGAGGGGAGCCCGATACAAGAGACCCAGTACTTC

j_gene: TRBJ1-5
abundance: many
v_gene: TRBV2
d_gene: NA
len: 14
CDR3aa: CASSDRRSNQPQHF
CDR3nt: TGTGCCAGCAGTGACAGGCGGTCTAATCAGCCCCAGCATTTT

j_gene: TRBJ2-2
abundance: many
v_gene: TRBV7-9
d_gene: NA
len: 14
CDR3aa: CASSFLPNTGELFF
CDR3nt: TGTGCCAGCAGCTTTCTCCCGAACACCGGGGAGCTGTTTTTT

j_gene: TRBJ1-4
abundance: many
v_gene: TRBV7-9
d_gene: NA
len: 16
CDR3aa: CASSGGPTAPGEKLFF
CDR3nt: TGTGCCAGCAGCGGGGGACCGACTGCGCCCGGTGAAAAACTGTTTTTT

j_gene: TRBJ2-6
abundance: many
v_gene: TRBV12-3/TRBV12-4
d_gene: NA
len: 16
CDR3aa: CASSFVVGTGANVLTF
CDR3nt: TGTGCCAGCAGTTTCGTGGTGGGAACCGGGGCCAACGTCCTGACTTTC

j_gene: TRBJ2-7
abundance: many
v_gene: TRBV11-2
d_gene: NA
len: 16
CDR3aa: CASSFEEGLTAIEQYF
CDR3nt: TGTGCCAGCAGCTTCGAAGAGGGACTGACGGCGATCGAGCAGTACTTC

j_gene: TRBJ1-1
abundance: many
v_gene: TRBV20-1
d_gene: NA
len: 13
CDR3aa: CSARGRENTEAFF
CDR3nt: TGCAGTGCCCGAGGACGGGAGAACACTGAAGCTTTCTTT

j_gene: TRBJ1-1
abundance: few
v_gene: TRBV24-1
d_gene: NA
len: 11
CDR3aa: CATKWGTEAFF
CDR3nt: TGTGCCACCAAATGGGGGACTGAAGCTTTCTTT

j_gene: TRBJ1-1
abundance: many
v_gene: TRBV28
d_gene: NA
len: 14
CDR3aa: CASSFPSTGGEAFF
CDR3nt: TGTGCCAGCAGTTTTCCCTCGACAGGTGGGGAAGCTTTCTTT

j_gene: TRBJ2-5
abundance: few
v_gene: TRBV7-2
d_gene: TRBD1
len: 15
CDR3aa: CASRFGQGAQETQYF
CDR3nt: TGTGCCAGCAGATTCGGACAGGGGGCCCAAGAGACCCAGTACTTC

j_gene: TRBJ2-7
abundance: NA
v_gene: TRBV20-1
d_gene: TRBD2
len: 19
CDR3aa: CSARHPGLAGGISSYEQYF
CDR3nt: TGCAGTGCTAGACACCCGGGACTAGCGGGAGGTATTAGCTCCTACGAGCAGTACTTC

j_gene: TRBJ2-7
abundance: many
v_gene: TRBV20-1
d_gene: TRBD2
len: 14
CDR3aa: CSAGTSGRTGEQYF
CDR3nt: TGCAGTGCTGGTACTAGCGGGAGGACGGGCGAGCAGTACTTC

j_gene: TRBJ2-2
abundance: many
v_gene: TRBV6-1
d_gene: NA
len: 12
CDR3aa: CASSDYSGELFF
CDR3nt: TGTGCCAGCAGTGATTATTCCGGGGAGCTGTTTTTT

j_gene: TRBJ2-7
abundance: many
v_gene: TRBV12-5
d_gene: NA
len: 12
CDR3aa: CASAVDQLEQYF
CDR3nt: TGTGCTAGTGCTGTGGACCAGCTGGAGCAGTACTTC

j_gene: TRBJ1-1
abundance: many
v_gene: TRBV3-1
d_gene: NA
len: 15
CDR3aa: CASSQGAFLNTEAFF
CDR3nt: TGTGCCAGCAGCCAAGGTGCGTTCCTGAACACTGAAGCTTTCTTT

j_gene: TRBJ1-1
abundance: few
v_gene: TRBV7-9
d_gene: NA
len: 13
CDR3aa: CASSIQEDTEAFF
CDR3nt: TGTGCCAGCAGCATACAAGAGGACACTGAAGCTTTCTTT

j_gene: TRBJ2-7
abundance: NA
v_gene: TRBV28
d_gene: NA
len: 14
CDR3aa: CASSLWGESYEQYF
CDR3nt: TGTGCCAGCAGTTTATGGGGGGAATCCTACGAGCAGTACTTC

j_gene: TRBJ2-5
abundance: many
v_gene: TRBV6-2/TRBV6-3
d_gene: NA
len: 15
CDR3aa: CASSSPGRGEETQYF
CDR3nt: TGTGCCAGCAGTTCTCCCGGCAGGGGGGAGGAGACCCAGTACTTC

j_gene: TRBJ2-1
abundance: NA
v_gene: TRBV12-3/TRBV12-4
d_gene: NA
len: 17
CDR3aa: CASSPSPHRFDYNEQFF
CDR3nt: TGTGCCAGCAGTCCCTCCCCACACCGGTTCGACTACAATGAGCAGTTCTTC

j_gene: TRBJ2-1
abundance: NA
v_gene: TRBV27
d_gene: TRBD2
len: 14
CDR3aa: CASSPSGLYNEQFF
CDR3nt: TGTGCCAGCTCCCCTAGCGGGCTATACAATGAGCAGTTCTTC

j_gene: TRBJ1-6
abundance: many
v_gene: TRBV2
d_gene: NA
len: 15
CDR3aa: CASSPTWSNNSPLHF
CDR3nt: TGTGCCAGCAGTCCAACGTGGTCTAATAATTCACCCCTCCACTTT

j_gene: TRBJ2-1
abundance: many
v_gene: TRBV28
d_gene: TRBD1
len: 15
CDR3aa: CASSLYGGQSNEQFF
CDR3nt: TGTGCCAGCAGTCTTTATGGGGGACAGTCCAATGAGCAGTTCTTC

j_gene: TRBJ2-1
abundance: many
v_gene: TRBV9
d_gene: NA
len: 15
CDR3aa: CASSVVGSSYNEQFF
CDR3nt: TGTGCCAGCAGCGTAGTAGGGAGCTCCTACAATGAGCAGTTCTTC

j_gene: TRBJ2-5
abundance: many
v_gene: TRBV20-1
d_gene: TRBD2
len: 13
CDR3aa: CSAPLAGVETQYF
CDR3nt: TGCAGTGCTCCACTAGCGGGAGTGGAGACCCAGTACTTC

j_gene: TRBJ1-3
abundance: many
v_gene: TRBV7-2
d_gene: NA
len: 15
CDR3aa: CASSPMAGSGNTIYF
CDR3nt: TGTGCCAGCAGCCCTATGGCAGGGTCCGGAAACACCATATATTTT

j_gene: TRBJ2-7
abundance: NA
v_gene: TRBV28
d_gene: TRBD2
len: 15
CDR3aa: CASRTSGRATYEQYF
CDR3nt: TGTGCCAGCAGAACTAGCGGGAGGGCCACCTACGAGCAGTACTTC